This T cell receptor (beta chain) was sequenced for a study of beta chain features in type 1 diabetes. On this clone itself: Its antigen is as yet unknown.

The CDR3 contains 16 residues. In germline, CDR1 is SGHAT, CDR2 FQDESV (reference sequence). The germline V and J ends were trimmed by 2 bases and 4 bases, with 15 bases remaining between them. General study findings and limits: Among patients, naive, central memory and Treg TCRB repertoires appeared more similar than among healthy donors. TCRB CDR3s were moderately but significantly shorter in Type 1 diabetes patients in all four CD4+ subsets. VDJ junctions from patients with type 1 diabetes contained fewer insertions and more deletions.

All of the isolated RNA was reverse transcribed, so expressed TCRB transcripts were sequenced. The repertoire was sequenced with immunoSEQ multiplex PCR; TCRdb's copy has only in-frame clones and lacks some. Of over 120,000 clones in the sample, 13% were seen once. Markers CD45RO/CCR7/CD25/CD127/CD95/CD27 served to sort CD4+ naive, central memory, regulatory and stem cell-like memory cells. Purity exceeded 95% in all sorted populations. V gene TRBV11-1 combines with J gene TRBJ1-5, with no clear D. This receptor was identified in a young man with type 1 diabetes. Source material: central memory CD4+ T cells from blood. The CDR3 DNA reads TGTGCCAGCAGCTTAAAGCGGGCGGATGGAAATCAGCCCCAGCATTTT. It encodes CASSLKRADGNQPQHF.